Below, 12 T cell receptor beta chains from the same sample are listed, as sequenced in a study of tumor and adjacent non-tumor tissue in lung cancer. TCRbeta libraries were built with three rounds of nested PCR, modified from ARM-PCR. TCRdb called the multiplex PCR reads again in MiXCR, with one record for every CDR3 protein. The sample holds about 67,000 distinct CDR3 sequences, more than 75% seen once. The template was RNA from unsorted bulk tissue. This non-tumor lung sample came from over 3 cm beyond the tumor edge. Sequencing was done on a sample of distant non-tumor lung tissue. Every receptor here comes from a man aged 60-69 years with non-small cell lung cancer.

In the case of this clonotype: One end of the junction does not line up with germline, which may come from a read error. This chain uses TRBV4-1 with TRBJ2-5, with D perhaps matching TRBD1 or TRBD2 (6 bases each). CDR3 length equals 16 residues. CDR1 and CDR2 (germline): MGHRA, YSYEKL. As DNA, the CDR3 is TGCGCCAGCAGCCAAGGGCGGGAAGGGGGTCAAGAGGCCCAGTACTTC. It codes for CASSQGREGGQEAQYF.

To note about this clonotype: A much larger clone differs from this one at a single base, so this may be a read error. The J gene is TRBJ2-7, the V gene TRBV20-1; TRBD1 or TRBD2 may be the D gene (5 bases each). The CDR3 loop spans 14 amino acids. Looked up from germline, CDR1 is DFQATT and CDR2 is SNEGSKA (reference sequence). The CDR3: CRMGTGIGEYEQYF. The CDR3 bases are TGCAGGATGGGTACCGGGATAGGGGAATACGAGCAGTACTTC.

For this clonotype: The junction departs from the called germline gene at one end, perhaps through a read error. The CDR3 region is CRASAGGGTEAFF. CDR3 nucleotide sequence: TGTAGGGCCTCGGCAGGGGGGGGCACTGAAGCTTTCTTT. V is TRBV29-1 and J is TRBJ1-1, with 7 bases aligning to TRBD1. In germline, CDR1 is SQVTM, CDR2 ANQGSEA. CDR3 size: 13 residues.

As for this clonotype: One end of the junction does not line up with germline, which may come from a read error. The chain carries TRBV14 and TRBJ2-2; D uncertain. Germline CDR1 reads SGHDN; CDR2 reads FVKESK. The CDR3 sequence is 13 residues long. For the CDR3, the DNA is TGTACCAGCAGCGATCTAGACACCTGGGAGCTGTTTTTT. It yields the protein CTSSDLDTWELFF.

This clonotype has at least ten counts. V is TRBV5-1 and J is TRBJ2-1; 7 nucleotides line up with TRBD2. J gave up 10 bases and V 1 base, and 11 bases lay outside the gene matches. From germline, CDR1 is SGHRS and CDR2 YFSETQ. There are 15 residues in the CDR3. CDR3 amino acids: CASSLRQRDPLEQFF. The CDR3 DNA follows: TGCGCCAGCAGCTTGCGTCAGCGGGATCCGTTGGAGCAGTTCTTC.

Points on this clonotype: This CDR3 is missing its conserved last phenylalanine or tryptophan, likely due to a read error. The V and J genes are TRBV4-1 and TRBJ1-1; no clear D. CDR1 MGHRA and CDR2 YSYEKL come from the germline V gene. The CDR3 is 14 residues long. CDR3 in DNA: TGCGCCAGCAGCCAGATTAAGATGAATACTGAAGCTTTCATT. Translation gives CASSQIKMNTEAFI.

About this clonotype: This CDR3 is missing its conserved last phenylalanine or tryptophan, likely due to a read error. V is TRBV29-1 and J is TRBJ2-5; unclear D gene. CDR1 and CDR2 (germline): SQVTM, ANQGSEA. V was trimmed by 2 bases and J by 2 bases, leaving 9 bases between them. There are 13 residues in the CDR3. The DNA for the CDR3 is TGCAGCGTTGAAACACGTGAACAAGAGACCCAGTACATC. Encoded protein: CSVETREQETQYI.

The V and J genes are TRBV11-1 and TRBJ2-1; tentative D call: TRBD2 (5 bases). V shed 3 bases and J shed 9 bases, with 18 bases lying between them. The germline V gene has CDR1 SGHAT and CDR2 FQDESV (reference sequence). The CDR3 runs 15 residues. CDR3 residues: CASSFDTYSASEQFF. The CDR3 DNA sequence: TGTGCCAGCAGCTTTGACACCTATAGCGCCAGTGAGCAGTTCTTC.

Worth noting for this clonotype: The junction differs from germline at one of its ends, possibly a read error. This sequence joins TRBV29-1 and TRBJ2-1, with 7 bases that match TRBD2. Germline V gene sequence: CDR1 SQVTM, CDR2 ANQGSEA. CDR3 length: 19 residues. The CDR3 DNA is TGTAGCGGCTGGGGGGTGCGCGGGAGCCCGCCATCGAGGAACAATGAGCAGTTCTTC. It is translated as CSGWGVRGSPPSRNNEQFF.

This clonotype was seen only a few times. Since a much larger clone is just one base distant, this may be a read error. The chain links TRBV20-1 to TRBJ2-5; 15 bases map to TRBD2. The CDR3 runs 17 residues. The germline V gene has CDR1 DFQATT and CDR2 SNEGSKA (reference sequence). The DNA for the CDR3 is TGCAGTGCGGCAAGCGCGGGACTAGCGGGAGGACAAGAGATCCAGTACTTC. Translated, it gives CSAASAGLAGGQEIQYF.

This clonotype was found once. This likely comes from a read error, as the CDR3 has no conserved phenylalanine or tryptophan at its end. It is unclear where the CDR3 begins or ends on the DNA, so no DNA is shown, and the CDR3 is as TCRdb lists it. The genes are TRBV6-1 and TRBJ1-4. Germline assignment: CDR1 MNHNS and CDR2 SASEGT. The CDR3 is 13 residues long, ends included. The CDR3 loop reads CASSDSTNEKLLI.

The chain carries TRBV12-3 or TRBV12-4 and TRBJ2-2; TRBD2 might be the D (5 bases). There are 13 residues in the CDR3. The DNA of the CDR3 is TGTGCTAGCGTTCACCCAAACACCGGGGAGCTGTTTTTT. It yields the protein CASVHPNTGELFF.